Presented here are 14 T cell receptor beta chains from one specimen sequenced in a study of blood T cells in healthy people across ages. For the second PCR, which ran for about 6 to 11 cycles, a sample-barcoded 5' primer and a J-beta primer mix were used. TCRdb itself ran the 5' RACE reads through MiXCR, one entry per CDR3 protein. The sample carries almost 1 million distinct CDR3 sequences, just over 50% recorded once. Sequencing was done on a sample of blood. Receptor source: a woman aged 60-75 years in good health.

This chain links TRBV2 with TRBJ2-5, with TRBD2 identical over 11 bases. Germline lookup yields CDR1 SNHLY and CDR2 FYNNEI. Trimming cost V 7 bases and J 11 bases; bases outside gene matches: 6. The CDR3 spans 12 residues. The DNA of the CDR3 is TGTGCCAGCAATGGACTAGCGGGTGAGCAGTACTTC. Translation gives CASNGLAGEQYF.

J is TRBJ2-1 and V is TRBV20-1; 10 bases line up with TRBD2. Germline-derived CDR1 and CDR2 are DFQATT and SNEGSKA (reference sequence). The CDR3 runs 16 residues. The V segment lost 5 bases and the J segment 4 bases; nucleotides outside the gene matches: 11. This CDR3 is CSAGGLAGGRYNEQFF. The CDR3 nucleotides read TGCAGTGCTGGAGGATTAGCGGGAGGCCGTTACAATGAGCAGTTCTTC.

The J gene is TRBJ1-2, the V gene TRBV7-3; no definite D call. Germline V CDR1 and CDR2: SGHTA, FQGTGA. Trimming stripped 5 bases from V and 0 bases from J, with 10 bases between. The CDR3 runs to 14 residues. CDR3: CASSPKAANYGYTF. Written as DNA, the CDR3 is TGTGCCAGCAGCCCGAAGGCAGCTAACTATGGCTACACCTTC.

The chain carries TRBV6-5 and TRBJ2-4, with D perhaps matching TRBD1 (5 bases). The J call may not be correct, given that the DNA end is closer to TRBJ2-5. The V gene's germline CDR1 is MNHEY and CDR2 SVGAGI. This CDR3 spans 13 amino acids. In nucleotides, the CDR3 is TGTGCCAGCAGTTACTGGCAGGGCGAGACCCAGTACTTC. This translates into CASSYWQGETQYF.

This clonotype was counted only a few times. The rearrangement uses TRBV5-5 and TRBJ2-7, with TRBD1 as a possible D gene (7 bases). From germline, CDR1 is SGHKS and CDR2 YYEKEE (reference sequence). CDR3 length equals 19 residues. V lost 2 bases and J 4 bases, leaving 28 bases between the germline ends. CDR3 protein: CASSLGGGVVPGLIYEQYF. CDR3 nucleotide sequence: TGTGCCAGCAGCTTAGGGGGCGGGGTCGTTCCGGGCCTAATTTACGAGCAGTACTTC. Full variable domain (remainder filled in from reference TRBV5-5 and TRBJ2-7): DAGVTQSPTHLIKTRGQQVTLRCSPISGHKSVSWYQQVLGQGPQFIFQYYEKEERGRGNFPDRFSARQFPNYSSELNVNALLLGDSALYLCASSLGGGVVPGLIYEQYFGPGTRLTVT.

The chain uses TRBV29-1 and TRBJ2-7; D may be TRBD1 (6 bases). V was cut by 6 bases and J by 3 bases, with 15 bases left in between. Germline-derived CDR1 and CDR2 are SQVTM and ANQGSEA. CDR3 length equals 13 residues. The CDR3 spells CSVSTGPHYEQYF. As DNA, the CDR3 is TGCAGCGTGAGTACAGGGCCACACTACGAGCAGTACTTC.

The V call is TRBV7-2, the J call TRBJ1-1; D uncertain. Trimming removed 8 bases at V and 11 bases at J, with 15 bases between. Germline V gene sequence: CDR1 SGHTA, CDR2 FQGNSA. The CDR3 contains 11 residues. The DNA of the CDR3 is TGTGCCAGCTCCGGCAGATTGGAGGCTTTCTTT. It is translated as CASSGRLEAFF.

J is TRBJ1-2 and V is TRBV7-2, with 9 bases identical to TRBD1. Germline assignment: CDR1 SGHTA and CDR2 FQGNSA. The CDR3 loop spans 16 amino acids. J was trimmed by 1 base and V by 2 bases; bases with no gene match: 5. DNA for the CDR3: TGTGCCAGCAGCTTAACGGGACAGGGCGATAACTATGGCTACACCTTC. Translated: CASSLTGQGDNYGYTF.

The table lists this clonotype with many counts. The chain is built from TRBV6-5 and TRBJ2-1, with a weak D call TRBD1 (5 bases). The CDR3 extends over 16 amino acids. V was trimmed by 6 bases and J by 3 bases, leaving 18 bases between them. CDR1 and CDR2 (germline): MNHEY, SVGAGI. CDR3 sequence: CASRKKGREVYNEQFF. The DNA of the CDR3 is TGTGCCAGCAGAAAGAAGGGCAGGGAAGTCTACAATGAGCAGTTCTTC.

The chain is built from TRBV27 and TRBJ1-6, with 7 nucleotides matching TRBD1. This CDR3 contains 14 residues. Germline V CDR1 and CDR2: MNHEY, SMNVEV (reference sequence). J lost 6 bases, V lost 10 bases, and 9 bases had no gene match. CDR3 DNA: TGTGCCAACAGGCGGGACAGCCTTAATTCACCCCTCCACTTT. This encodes CANRRDSLNSPLHF.

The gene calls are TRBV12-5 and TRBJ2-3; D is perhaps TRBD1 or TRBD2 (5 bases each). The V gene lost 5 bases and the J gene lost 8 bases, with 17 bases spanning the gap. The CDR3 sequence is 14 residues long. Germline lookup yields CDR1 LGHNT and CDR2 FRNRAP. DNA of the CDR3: TGTGCTAGTGGTCTGGGACCAAACTCGGGTACGCAGTATTTT. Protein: CASGLGPNSGTQYF.

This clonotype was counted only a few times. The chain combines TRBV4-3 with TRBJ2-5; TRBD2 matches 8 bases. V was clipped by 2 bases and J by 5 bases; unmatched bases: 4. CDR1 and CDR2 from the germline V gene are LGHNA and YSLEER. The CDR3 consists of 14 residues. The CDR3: CASSQRTSRETQYF. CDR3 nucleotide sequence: TGCGCCAGCAGCCAACGGACTAGCCGCGAGACCCAGTACTTC.

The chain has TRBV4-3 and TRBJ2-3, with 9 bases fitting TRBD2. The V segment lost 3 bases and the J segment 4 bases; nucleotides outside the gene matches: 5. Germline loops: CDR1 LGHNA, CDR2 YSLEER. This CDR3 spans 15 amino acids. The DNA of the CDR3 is TGCGCCAGCAGCCAGGGGACTAGCTGGGCAGATACGCAGTATTTT. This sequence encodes CASSQGTSWADTQYF.

The DNA for the CDR3 is TGTGCCTGCCGCGGAGCTAGCACAGATACGCAGTATTTT. Translated, it gives CACRGASTDTQYF. The chain couples TRBV6-1 to TRBJ2-3; D call uncertain. The CDR3 runs to 13 residues. Trimming took off 11 bases at V and 0 bases at J, with 12 bases between the two ends. CDR1 is MNHNS, CDR2 SASEGT, per germline.